This TCR beta chain emerged from a study of cytomegalovirus exposure and HLA in healthy donors. In regard to this clone: Antigen: not known.

General study points: Association of a missense DCLRE1C variant with TCR beta V- and J-gene trimming was reported in a later analysis. Most of the TCR beta V segments (in an earlier analysis) were productive either about 87% or about 30% of the time. Several V segments, TRBV6-2 and TRBV6-3 among them, could not be told apart and were dropped.

The PCR contained 60 Vbeta and 13 Jbeta primers. TCRdb's table, derived via immunoSEQ multiplex PCR, lists solely in-frame clones and lacks some. The sample's table shows roughly 190,000 clones. V shed 4 bases and J 3 bases; nucleotides not matched to a gene: 9. This CDR3 spans 16 amino acids. Germline V lookup: CDR1 LNHDA, CDR2 SQIVND (reference sequence). Input material: PBMCs. This receptor was taken from a woman under 30 in good health and CMV-seropositive. V usage is TRBV19 and J usage is TRBJ1-5, with 7 bases that match TRBD1. The CDR3 DNA reads TGTGCCAGTAGTAGGAGGGGTGACAGGGCCAATCAGCCCCAGCATTTT. Its translation: CASSRRGDRANQPQHF.